This TCR beta chain was documented in a study of PD-1 blockade in classical Hodgkin lymphoma. Method: immunoSEQ multiplex PCR; TCRdb's copy keeps in-frame clones and lacks some. The table has some 16,000 clones, roughly 88% seen once. Each and every patient relapsed after autologous stem cell transplantation, and patients got differing brentuximab vedotin exposure. The germline gives CDR1 LNHDA, CDR2 SQIVND (reference sequence). The CDR3 is 15 amino acids. The V gene end was trimmed by 3 bases and the J gene end by 9 bases; junction bases not matched to a gene: 11. This chain joins TRBV19 and TRBJ2-1; 7 bases align to TRBD2. Here the sequenced sample was peripheral blood mononuclear cells (PBMCs), taken before the second cycle of nivolumab. The source of this sequence is a human donor with classical Hodgkin lymphoma. The CDR3: CASSINGGGVSEQFF. DNA for the CDR3: TGTGCCAGTAGTATTAATGGCGGGGGAGTCAGTGAGCAGTTCTTC.